This T cell receptor (beta chain) was retrieved from a study of cytomegalovirus exposure and HLA in healthy donors (dated by TCRdb to about 2017). Turning to the overall study: In an earlier analysis of under 750 of the donors, around 290 Gb of sequence data and 117 million unique TCR beta sequences from about 190 million T cells were reported. Roughly 300 gigabases of sequencing data and 70 million to 100 million unique TCR sequences made up an early release that covered approximately 650 HLA-typed donors. Of the approximately 400 genotyped donors, approximately 83% fell in the genetic ancestry cluster associated with self-reported Caucasian donors. The aim of the study was to test whether cataloging public T cell receptors could identify signatures of past pathogen exposure. The study profiled the T cell repertoires of more than 500 subjects by immunosequencing and related them to cytomegalovirus serostatus. A separate validation cohort of 90 to 150 different subjects was used in addition to the roughly 700-subject first cohort. High-throughput TCR immunosequencing, statistical association of individual TCRs with disease status, and machine learning were combined to predict cytomegalovirus infection status. A later analysis re-examined previously published TCR beta repertoires from over 500 donors and added high-resolution HLA genotyping to investigate patterns of TCR occurrence. In the later analysis, no new phenotypic data were used to find candidate immune exposures; instead, reliance was placed on TCR beta sequences and their occurrence across donors. To decide whether each TCR beta V gene segment behaved as functional or pseudogenic, an earlier analysis of some 540 of the donors relied on high-throughput TCR beta sequencing. Donor age, sex, ethnicity and CMV serostatus were compiled alongside the repertoire data. Genome-wide SNP genotypes for about three fifths of the roughly 670 donors were used in a later genetic analysis, which treated that subset as a discovery cohort. Every repertoire in the discovery cohort had been generated on one and the same sequencing platform. HLA typing covered class I and class II loci at four-digit resolution. Typing coverage varied by locus: about 629-640 donors for A, B, C, DRB1 and DQB1; 522 for DQA1; around 610 for DPA1; approximately 470 for DPB1. About 5 DR-DQ haplotypes were handled as single units for association and clustering, since linkage in the cohort was strong. On average, 235,054 unique TCR beta nucleotide sequences were sequenced per donor among a few hundred genotyped donors of the cohort, with 15% to 20% of those sequences being non-productive.

In the germline V gene, CDR1 corresponds to MGHRA and CDR2 to YSYEKL. Between the V and J ends, shortened by 0 bases and 6 bases respectively, the junction contains 3 bases. The CDR3 goes from the cysteine to the phenylalanine over 11 residues. Just the 33-base CDR3 DNA is kept, in frame starting at base 1. This clone was detected a few times. Its antigen remains unidentified. No quality values exist for individual bases; no much larger clone is one base distant. The library was generated by the immunoSEQ multiplex PCR assay. A mixture of 60 forward primers for TCR Vbeta segments and 13 reverse primers for TCR Jbeta segments was used in the multiplex PCR. Amplification of the CDR3 region of rearranged TCR beta genes was performed with a multiplex PCR assay on genomic DNA. The amplified TCR beta libraries were sequenced on the Illumina HiSeq System as 87-base-pair reads. Concerning the study's data processing: A later analysis tallied some 79 million unique TCR beta chains across the 666 repertoires, and some 10 million of those chains were shared by two or more donors. Raw reads were error-corrected and collapsed into unique sequences by a nearest-neighbor algorithm in which closely related sequences were merged to remove PCR and sequencing errors. To assign V, D and J gene segments, CDR3 sequences were aligned to IMGT reference sequences. For a sequence to be retained, a match of at least six nucleotides to both a V gene segment and a J gene segment was required. Rearrangements were classified as productive when the CDR3 lacked stop codons and remained in frame with V and J, and all other rearrangements were classified as non-productive. Following IMGT convention, CDR3 was defined as the stretch from the second conserved V-encoded cysteine to the conserved J-encoded phenylalanine. The earlier analysis of 550 to 650 of the donors excluded any sequence lacking an unambiguous match to a single V gene segment. In an earlier analysis of several hundred of the donors, a V segment was called functional when productive rearrangements were above 56.7%, and segregating when the standard deviation between donors exceeded 5%. A statistical classification framework was built to diagnose cytomegalovirus status from the catalog of TCR beta chain sequences. A later analysis assigned V and J genes by comparing TCR nucleotide sequences with IMGT/GENE-DB human TR gene sequences. The TCRdist pipeline was used in a later analysis to assign CDR3 sequences and most-parsimonious VDJ recombination scenarios. In a later analysis, each TCR beta chain was defined by its CDR3 amino acid sequence together with its V-gene family, and reads lacking a unique V-gene family were excluded. In a later analysis, around 600 highly shared, low-generation-probability nucleotide sequences were removed to address suspected cross-contamination and a sequencing artifact. For each public chain, a later analysis derived a clonal expansion index from normalized ranks of inferred template counts within each repertoire. A later analysis computed generation probabilities with a VDJ recombination model fitted to out-of-frame rearrangements, and checked the results against IGoR. Hypergeometric tests were used in a later analysis to score TCR-TCR, TCR-HLA and TCR-CMV co-occurrence, with a repertoire-size bias correction applied to the TCR pairs. A later analysis estimated false discovery rates by permuting HLA or CMV assignments 20 times. A later analysis grouped co-occurring TCRs with DBSCAN, adding TCRdist sequence similarity when clustering within HLA-allele-positive subsets. Repertoires with fewer than 30,000 or more than 120,000 public chains were left out of co-occurrence clustering, as were roughly five repertoires with anomalous nucleotide sharing. The clones in this table, taken by TCRdb from immuneACCESS, are in-frame only. Not every clone is retained; where verified, under half of the shortfall comes from an unresolved V gene, and the cause of the rest is unknown. That table supplies the V and J calls and clone size; D and trimming were determined from the DNA. The sample has 85,000 to 110,000 clones on record, around two thirds of them singletons. Roughly 3.4% of the sample rests with the top ten.

Paper-wide results and their limitations: The authors suggested that the approach could potentially be extended to other disease states and immunological phenotypes. Most TCR sequences were seen in very few donors, while some public TCRs were found in many individuals. This cohort had only TCR beta chains sequenced, and the lack of alpha or paired-chain data limited which features could be detected. The study listed 150 to 200 TCR beta chains as associated with cytomegalovirus. A further reported finding was that TCR beta sequences accurately predicted the HLA-A and HLA-B alleles for most subjects in the first cohort. A later genetic analysis associated a missense DCLRE1C variant with V-gene and J-gene trimming of TCR beta chains, and an independent cohort replicated the association. When HLA alleles, especially DR and DQ, strongly co-occurred, attributing TCR associations to individual alleles was difficult. An earlier analysis of approximately 570 of the donors showed that most TCR beta V segments appeared in productive rearrangements either about 87% or about 30% of the time, which broadly matched IMGT annotations. In a later genetic analysis, fewer N-insertions in productive TCRs were reported among donors in an Asian-associated ancestry cluster than the roughly 640-donor mean. In a later analysis, most CMV-associated TCR beta chains were found to appear HLA-restricted, with HLA associations seemingly driven largely by CMV exposure. A group of highly shared sequence variants was considered likely to be a technical artifact of the sequencing pipeline. The earlier analysis of approximately 560 of the donors excluded seventeen rarely observed V segments, including chromosome 9 orphons, because counts were too low. HLA typing was unavailable for some donors at each locus, so association tests used only the typed subset. Several of the top co-occurrence clusters appeared to be linked to parvovirus B19, influenza, CMV and Epstein-Barr virus, according to a later analysis. Presence/absence analyses assumed roughly uniform sequencing depth across donors, an assumption that may not hold. Correlated functional status among segregating V segments might reflect linkage disequilibrium, but an unknown experimental factor could not be ruled out. A later analysis associated about 17,000 TCR beta sequences with specific HLA alleles at a false discovery rate of 0.05. According to a later analysis, TCR association rates differed among HLA loci, with DRB1 alleles showing the most associated TCRs and HLA-C alleles showing the fewest. CMV serostatus was the only immune exposure information available for the cohort. The classifier was reported to diagnose cytomegalovirus status with high specificity and sensitivity in both the original cohort and the validation cohort. In vitro tests confirmed that a few of the cytomegalovirus-associated TCR beta chains recognize cytomegalovirus antigens. Some IMGT-functional V segments, including TRBV6-2 and TRBV6-3, could not be distinguished by the 87-base-pair reads and were therefore excluded. In a later analysis, HLA-associated TCR beta chains were found to be more clonally expanded and to have lower generation probabilities than equally common non-associated chains.

In total, about 650 healthy bone marrow donors made up the cohort. At the time of sampling, every cohort member was nominally healthy, though immune exposures that went unrecorded were likely present. The donor tested CMV seronegative, placing the donor among the 352 seronegative members of the cohort. A peripheral blood sample was provided by each donor, and peripheral blood mononuclear cells were used for TCR beta sequencing. Genomic DNA was extracted from the blood cell samples with the Qiagen DNeasy Blood Extraction Kit. The rearrangement joined TRBV4-1 to TRBJ2-7, with the identity of the D gene unclear. The sequencing input was PBMCs. The receptor was isolated from a woman aged 45-60 years in good health and CMV-seronegative. The CDR3 here reads CASSQDSEQYF. The nucleotide sequence reads TGCGCCAGCAGCCAAGATAGCGAGCAGTACTTC.